Following are 20 T cell receptor beta chains from one sample sequenced in a study of blood T cell repertoires in COVID-19. The assay was immunoSEQ multiplex PCR, and TCRdb's table has in-frame clones only and misses some. The profile covers around 190,000 clones, with more than 70% appearing a single time and 8.2% taken by the ten largest. The sample consisted of peripheral blood. The receptors were gathered from a woman aged 55-70 years with acute or convalescent COVID-19.

The CDR3 DNA reads TGCAGTGCTAGCCGACAATATGGCTACACCTTC. Translation: CSASRQYGYTF. This chain uses TRBV20-1 with TRBJ1-2, with D unresolved. This CDR3 comprises 11 residues. V shed 3 bases and J shed 5 bases, with 7 bases lying between them. Germline V gene sequence: CDR1 DFQATT, CDR2 SNEGSKA (reference sequence).

The chain links TRBV6-5 to TRBJ1-6; the D gene is possibly TRBD1 (5 bases). The length of the CDR3 is 13 residues. V shed 2 bases and J shed 6 bases, with 5 bases lying between them. CDR1 is MNHEY and CDR2 is SVGAGI in the germline V gene. The CDR3 DNA sequence: TGTGCCAGCAGTTACGACAGTAATTCACCCCTCCACTTT. Its protein product is CASSYDSNSPLHF.

This clone has a single count. The V and J genes are TRBV2 and TRBJ1-2, with D tentatively TRBD1 (5 bases). The length of the CDR3 is 16 residues. V gave up 1 base and J gave up 2 bases, with 14 bases separating them. CDR1 is SNHLY, CDR2 FYNNEI, per germline. The CDR3 DNA sequence: TGTGCCAGCAGTGAAGTGAAAGGGGCAGTGAACTATGGCTACACCTTC. Translated: CASSEVKGAVNYGYTF. Complete variable domain (other parts from reference TRBV2 and TRBJ1-2): EPEVTQTPSHQVTQMGQEVILRCVPISNHLYFYWYRQILGQKVEFLVSFYNNEISEKSEIFDDQFSVERPDGSNFTLKIRSTKLEDSAMYFCASSEVKGAVNYGYTFGSGTRLTVV.

The CDR3 protein is CASSRQGRSNEQFF. CDR3 DNA sequence: TGTGCCAGCAGCCGACAGGGGAGGAGCAATGAGCAGTTCTTC. The chain carries TRBV28 and TRBJ2-1; 8 bases line up with TRBD1. Germline CDR1 MDHEN, CDR2 SYDVKM. J was trimmed by 6 bases and V by 6 bases; bases with no gene match: 7. This CDR3 comprises 14 residues.

The chain employs TRBV7-9 and TRBJ1-1, with D unresolved. CDR3 length: 13 amino acids. V lost 5 bases and J 0 bases, leaving 7 bases between the germline ends. Germline V lookup: CDR1 SEHNR, CDR2 FQNEAQ (reference sequence). The CDR3 bases are TGTGCCAGCAGCAGAGACTTGAACACTGAAGCTTTCTTT. Its translation is CASSRDLNTEAFF.

The chain links TRBV28 to TRBJ1-2, with D uncertain. The CDR3 sequence is 11 residues long. Germline CDR1 and CDR2: MDHEN and SYDVKM. V lost 6 bases to trimming and J lost 4 bases, with 6 bases between them. The chain's CDR3 is CASSVSYGYTF. The CDR3 DNA sequence: TGTGCCAGCAGCGTGAGCTATGGCTACACCTTC.

V usage is TRBV15 and J usage is TRBJ1-3, with TRBD1 matching over 9 bases. This CDR3 is built from 17 residues. V shed 3 bases, J shed 3 bases, and the junction held 9 bases outside the gene matches. Germline assignment: CDR1 LNHNV and CDR2 YYDKDF (reference sequence). CDR3 nucleotide sequence: TGTGCCACCAGCAGGGACAGGGGTTTTTTAGGTGGAAACACCATATATTTT. It translates to CATSRDRGFLGGNTIYF.

The genes are TRBV5-1 and TRBJ1-4, with TRBD1 identical over 10 bases. The V segment lost 0 bases and the J segment 7 bases; nucleotides outside the gene matches: 3. The germline CDR1 and CDR2 sequences are SGHRS and YFSETQ. The CDR3 sequence is 15 residues long. Here the CDR3 DNA reads TGCGCCAGCAGCTTGGAGACAGGGGGCTTTGAAAAACTGTTTTTT. Translation: CASSLETGGFEKLFF.

The chain is built from TRBV19 and TRBJ1-5; possible D gene TRBD1, 5 bases. The CDR3 extends over 14 amino acids. CDR1 and CDR2 from the germline V gene are LNHDA and SQIVND (reference sequence). V shed 5 bases and J shed 3 bases, with 11 bases lying between them. The DNA for the CDR3 is TGTGCCAGTAGTGACAGACACTACAATCAGCCCCAGCATTTT. Its translation is CASSDRHYNQPQHF.

The rearrangement uses TRBV27 and TRBJ1-5; the match to TRBD1 covers 8 bases. The CDR3 spans 13 residues. Trimming at V came to 5 bases and at J to 4 bases, leaving 1 base not matched to a gene. Germline assignment: CDR1 MNHEY and CDR2 SMNVEV (reference sequence). This CDR3 reads CASSRQGNQPQHF. CDR3 coding DNA: TGTGCCAGCAGTAGACAGGGGAATCAGCCCCAGCATTTT.

The chain couples TRBV3-1 (or the pseudogene TRBV3-2) to TRBJ2-5, with 9 bases that match TRBD2. The germline V gene has CDR1 LGHDT and CDR2 YNNKEL (reference sequence). With 4 bases clipped from V and 4 bases from J, the junction kept 16 bases outside the gene matches. The CDR3 runs 18 residues. The DNA of the CDR3 is TGTGCCAGCAGCCCCCCGGCAAGAGGGCTAGCGGGATTAGAGACCCAGTACTTC. This codes for CASSPPARGLAGLETQYF.

This rearrangement joins TRBV28 to TRBJ1-1; weak D call: TRBD1 (5 bases). V was pared by 7 bases and J by 1 base, with 13 bases between. Germline V gene lookup returns CDR1 MDHEN and CDR2 SYDVKM. This CDR3 has 14 residues. This chain's CDR3 is CASKGSGENTEAFF. In DNA form, the CDR3 reads TGTGCCAGCAAGGGTTCGGGGGAGAACACTGAAGCTTTCTTT.

In its sample, this clone was seen a few times. The chain links TRBV24-1 to TRBJ2-3, with TRBD1 matching 9 bases. The germline gives CDR1 KGHDR, CDR2 SFDVKD. The ends lost 9 bases at V and 0 bases at J; junction bases unmatched: 3. The CDR3 sequence is 14 residues long. CDR3 loop: CATGDRASTDTQYF. The CDR3 DNA reads TGTGCCACCGGGGACAGGGCAAGCACAGATACGCAGTATTTT.

This clone was recorded only once. The CDR3 nucleotides read TGTGCCAGCAGCCCTGGGACAGGACAGCAAGAGACCCAGTACTTC. Translating it yields CASSPGTGQQETQYF. The rearrangement links TRBV11-2 to TRBJ2-5, with TRBD1 matching 8 bases. V dropped 5 bases and J dropped 2; count of bases not matched to a gene: 7. The CDR3 runs 15 residues. Per germline, CDR1 SGHAT and CDR2 FQNNGV.

In DNA, the CDR3 is TGTGCCAGCAGGCAGGGACTAGCGGGAGTCACAGATACGCAGTATTTT. Translation gives CASRQGLAGVTDTQYF. The chain carries TRBV5-4 and TRBJ2-3; TRBD2 matches 14 bases. Trimming removed 5 bases from V and 2 bases from J; junction bases left unmatched: 4. CDR1 SGHNT and CDR2 YYREEE come from the germline V gene (reference sequence). The CDR3 extends over 16 amino acids.

The chain links TRBV19 to TRBJ1-6; TRBD1 agrees at 7 bases. Germline loops: CDR1 LNHDA, CDR2 SQIVND (reference sequence). This CDR3 comprises 14 residues. The V segment lost 5 bases and the J segment 13 bases; nucleotides outside the gene matches: 11. This CDR3 is CASSARQGTEPLHF. In DNA form, the CDR3 reads TGTGCCAGTAGTGCCAGACAGGGCACGGAGCCCCTCCACTTT.

This clone was seen a single time. V is TRBV7-3 and J is TRBJ2-2, with no clear D. The CDR3 extends over 14 amino acids. Germline V gene lookup returns CDR1 SGHTA and CDR2 FQGTGA. Trimming stripped 2 bases from V and 7 bases from J, with 11 bases between. The CDR3 spells CASSLGIVDGELFF. CDR3 coding DNA: TGTGCCAGCAGCTTAGGCATCGTTGACGGGGAGCTGTTTTTT.

This clone has a handful of counts. The rearrangement links TRBV11-2 to TRBJ1-4; no clear D gene. The V and J ends lost 5 bases and 4 bases respectively, with 5 bases between them. Germline lookup yields CDR1 SGHAT and CDR2 FQNNGV. CDR3 length: 12 amino acids. CDR3 loop: CASSPFNEKLFF. The CDR3 bases are TGTGCCAGCAGCCCTTTTAATGAAAAACTGTTTTTT.

This sequence joins TRBV28 and TRBJ1-4, with 7 bases identical to TRBD1. Germline loops: CDR1 MDHEN, CDR2 SYDVKM. Trimming cost V 3 bases and J 8 bases; bases outside gene matches: 9. This CDR3 has 15 residues. The CDR3 region is CASSFRGQVREKLFF. As DNA, the CDR3 is TGTGCCAGCAGTTTTCGAGGACAGGTCCGGGAAAAACTGTTTTTT.

The V and J genes are TRBV6-2 or TRBV6-3 and TRBJ1-2; possible D gene TRBD1, 6 bases. Trimming removed 6 bases from V and 12 bases from J, with 14 bases in between. The CDR3 is 11 residues long. Germline V lookup: CDR1 MNHEY, CDR2 SVGEGT. The CDR3 DNA follows: TGTGCCAGCAGCATGGACAGCGAGGACACCTTC. Protein: CASSMDSEDTF.